A selection of T cell receptor beta chains follows, all from one sample in a study of blood T cell repertoires in COVID-19. Sequencing was performed with immunoSEQ multiplex PCR; in TCRdb, only in-frame clones are kept and a portion is missing. Of about 220,000 clones listed, 80% to 90% were seen once; the top ten hold 2.5% to 3%. Sequenced input: PBMCs or T cells enriched from blood (not recorded which). Receptors originate from a woman in her twenties or thirties with acute COVID-19. CDR3s include the opening cysteine and the closing phenylalanine or tryptophan. A D gene is named only where the DNA matches it firmly. A row's size may be missing; if present it is once, few, many or a size class.

cdr3_length	clone_size	v_call	j_call	d_call	cdr3_aa	cdr3_nt
13	-	TRBV12-3/TRBV12-4	TRBJ1-5	-	CASSFRGNQPQHF	TGTGCCAGCAGTTTCAGGGGCAATCAGCCCCAGCATTTT
13	-	TRBV7-2	TRBJ2-1	-	CASSSATSTEQFF	TGTGCCAGCAGCTCGGCTACTAGCACCGAGCAGTTCTTC
16	once	TRBV5-4	TRBJ1-1	TRBD1	CASSLGGSGGASEAFF	TGTGCCAGCAGCTTGGGAGGTTCAGGGGGTGCTTCTGAAGCTTTCTTT
15	-	TRBV11-2	TRBJ2-3	TRBD1	CASSFRGRGTDTQYF	TGTGCCAGCAGCTTCAGGGGGCGCGGCACAGATACGCAGTATTTT
19	-	TRBV10-3	TRBJ2-3	-	CAISESKGSLLLGTDTQYF	TGTGCCATCAGTGAGTCGAAGGGTAGCCTCCTACTAGGCACAGATACGCAGTATTTT
17	once	TRBV4-1	TRBJ1-5	-	CASSHQVLGGESQPQHF	TGCGCCAGCAGCCATCAAGTCCTAGGGGGGGAATCACAGCCCCAGCATTTT
18	once	TRBV27	TRBJ2-3	TRBD2	CASSSRGGSPDTTDTQYF	TGTGCCAGCAGCTCCCGCGGGGGGTCCCCAGATACCACAGATACGCAGTATTTT
15	-	TRBV5-5	TRBJ2-7	TRBD2	CASSLDVAGLYEQYF	TGTGCCAGCAGCTTGGATGTAGCGGGCCTCTACGAGCAGTACTTC
14	-	TRBV5-1	TRBJ2-1	-	CASSPSHQYNEQFF	TGCGCCAGCAGCCCCTCACACCAATACAATGAGCAGTTCTTC
13	-	TRBV7-9	TRBJ2-7	-	CASSFGLPPEQYF	TGTGCCAGCAGCTTCGGACTTCCCCCCGAGCAGTACTTC
13	-	TRBV12-3/TRBV12-4	TRBJ1-1	TRBD1	CASSSGGISEAFF	TGTGCCAGCAGCTCAGGGGGCATCTCTGAAGCTTTCTTT
17	-	TRBV28	TRBJ1-3	-	CASRSPGGGRSGNTIYF	TGTGCCAGCAGGAGTCCTGGGGGGGGTCGCTCTGGAAACACCATATATTTT
15	-	TRBV10-3	TRBJ1-5	-	CAISESGGGAEPQHF	TGTGCCATCAGTGAGTCAGGGGGGGGCGCGGAGCCCCAGCATTTT
16	-	TRBV7-6	TRBJ2-2	TRBD1	CASSSEGQVNTGELFF	TGTGCCAGCAGCTCCGAGGGACAGGTGAACACCGGGGAGCTGTTTTTT
14	-	TRBV6-5	TRBJ1-1	-	CASSSRGTYTEAFF	TGTGCCAGCAGTTCGCGGGGGACTTACACTGAAGCTTTCTTT
15	-	TRBV6-5	TRBJ1-1	-	CASSYSIIREGEAFF	TGTGCCAGCAGTTACTCGATTATCAGGGAAGGTGAAGCTTTCTTT
17	-	TRBV4-3	TRBJ2-7	TRBD1	CASSQEFWDRHSYEQYF	TGCGCCAGCAGCCAAGAGTTTTGGGACAGACACTCCTACGAGCAGTACTTC